This T cell receptor (beta chain) is drawn from a study of radiation and T cells in renal cell carcinoma. CDR3 length equals 13 residues. V was trimmed by 7 bases and J by 3 bases, leaving 10 bases between them. Germline V gives CDR1 MNHNS, CDR2 SASEGT. Method: immunoSEQ multiplex PCR; TCRdb's copy keeps in-frame clones and lacks some. The sample comprises roughly 78,000 clones, around 80% of which are singletons, and 5.8% rests with the top ten. Time point denoted: blood 2 weeks post-SBRT. Noted treatment: 15 Gy SBRT to primary tumor, nephrectomy 4 weeks later. The receptor was isolated from a man aged 60-69 years with renal cell carcinoma. The genes are TRBV6-1 and TRBJ2-1, with D unresolved. This specimen consisted of blood, obtained from a patient whose treatment included radiotherapy and nephrectomy. CDR3 coding DNA: TGTGCCAGCATCCCTAGGAGCTACAATGAGCAGTTCTTC. The encoded protein is CASIPRSYNEQFF.